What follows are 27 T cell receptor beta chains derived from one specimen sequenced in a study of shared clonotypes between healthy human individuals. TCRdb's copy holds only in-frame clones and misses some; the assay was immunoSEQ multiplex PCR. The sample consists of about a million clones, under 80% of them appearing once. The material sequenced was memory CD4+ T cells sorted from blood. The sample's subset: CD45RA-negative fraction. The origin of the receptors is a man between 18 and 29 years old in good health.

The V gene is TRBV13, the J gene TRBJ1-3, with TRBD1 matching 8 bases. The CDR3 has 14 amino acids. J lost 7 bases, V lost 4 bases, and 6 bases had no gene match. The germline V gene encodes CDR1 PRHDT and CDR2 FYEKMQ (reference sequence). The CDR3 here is CASSSQGARNTIYF. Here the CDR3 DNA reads TGTGCCAGCAGCTCCCAGGGGGCGCGGAACACCATATATTTT.

As DNA, the CDR3 is TGTGCCAGCAGCCGACAGGGGCTGGGACAGCCCCAGCATTTT. It encodes CASSRQGLGQPQHF. The chain links TRBV6-5 to TRBJ1-5; TRBD1 agrees at 8 bases. The V segment lost 6 bases and the J segment 7 bases; nucleotides outside the gene matches: 8. The CDR3 is 14 amino acids. Per the germline V gene, CDR1 is MNHEY and CDR2 is SVGAGI.

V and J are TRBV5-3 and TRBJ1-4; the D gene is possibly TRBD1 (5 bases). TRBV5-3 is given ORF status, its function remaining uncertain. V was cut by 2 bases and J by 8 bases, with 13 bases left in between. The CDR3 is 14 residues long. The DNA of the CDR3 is TGTGCCAGAAGCTTATCCAGGGAGCAGGAAAAACTGTTTTTT. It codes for CARSLSREQEKLFF.

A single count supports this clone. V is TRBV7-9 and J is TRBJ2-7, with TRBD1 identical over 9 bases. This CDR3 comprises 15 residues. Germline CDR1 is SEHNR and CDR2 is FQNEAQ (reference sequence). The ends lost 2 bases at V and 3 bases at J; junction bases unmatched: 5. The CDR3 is CASSLTDRGGYEQYF. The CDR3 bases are TGTGCCAGCAGCTTAACAGACAGGGGGGGCTACGAGCAGTACTTC.

CDR3: CASSREARNTIYF. The DNA of the CDR3 is TGTGCCAGCAGTAGGGAGGCGAGAAACACCATATATTTT. This chain links TRBV6-1 with TRBJ1-3; no firm D call. Germline CDR1 MNHNS, CDR2 SASEGT. With 5 bases removed from V and 5 bases from J, the gap between germline ends came to 10 bases. This CDR3 contains 13 residues.

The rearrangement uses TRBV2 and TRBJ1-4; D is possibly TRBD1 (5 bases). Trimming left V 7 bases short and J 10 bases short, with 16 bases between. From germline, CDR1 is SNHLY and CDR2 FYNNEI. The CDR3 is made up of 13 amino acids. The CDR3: CASTAAEGSKLFF. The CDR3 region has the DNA TGTGCCAGCACCGCGGCTGAGGGGTCAAAACTGTTTTTT.

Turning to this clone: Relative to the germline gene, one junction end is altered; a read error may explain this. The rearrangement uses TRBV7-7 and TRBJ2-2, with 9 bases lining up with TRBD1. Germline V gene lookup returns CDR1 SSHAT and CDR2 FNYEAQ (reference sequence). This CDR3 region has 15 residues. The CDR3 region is CASRPGTGITGELFF. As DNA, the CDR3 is TGTGCTAGCAGGCCCGGGACAGGGATCACCGGGGAGCTGTTTTTT.

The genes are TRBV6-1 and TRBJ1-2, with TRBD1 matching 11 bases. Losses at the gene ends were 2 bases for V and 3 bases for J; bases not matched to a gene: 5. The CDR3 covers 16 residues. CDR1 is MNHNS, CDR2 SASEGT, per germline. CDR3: CASSEWGGQGDYGYTF. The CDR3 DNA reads TGTGCCAGCAGTGAATGGGGGGGACAGGGGGACTATGGCTACACCTTC.

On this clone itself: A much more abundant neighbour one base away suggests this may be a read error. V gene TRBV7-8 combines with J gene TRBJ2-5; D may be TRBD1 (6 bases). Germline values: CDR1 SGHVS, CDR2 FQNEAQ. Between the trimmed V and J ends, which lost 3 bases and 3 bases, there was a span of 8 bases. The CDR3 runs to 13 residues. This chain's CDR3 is CASSLDRKETQYF. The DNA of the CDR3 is TGTGCCAGCAGCTTGGACAGAAAAGAGACCCAGTACTTC.

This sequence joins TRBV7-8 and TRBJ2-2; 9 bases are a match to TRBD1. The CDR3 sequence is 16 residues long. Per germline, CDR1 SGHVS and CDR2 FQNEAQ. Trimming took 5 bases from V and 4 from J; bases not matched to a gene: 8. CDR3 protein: CASSPLGQGVTGELFF. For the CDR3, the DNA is TGTGCCAGCAGCCCTCTGGGACAGGGAGTCACCGGGGAGCTGTTTTTT.

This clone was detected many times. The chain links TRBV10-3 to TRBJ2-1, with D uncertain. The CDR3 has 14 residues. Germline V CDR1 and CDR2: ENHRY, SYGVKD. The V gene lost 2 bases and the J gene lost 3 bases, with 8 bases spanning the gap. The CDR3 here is CAISEPESYNEQFF. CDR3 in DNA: TGTGCCATCAGTGAGCCGGAGAGCTACAATGAGCAGTTCTTC.

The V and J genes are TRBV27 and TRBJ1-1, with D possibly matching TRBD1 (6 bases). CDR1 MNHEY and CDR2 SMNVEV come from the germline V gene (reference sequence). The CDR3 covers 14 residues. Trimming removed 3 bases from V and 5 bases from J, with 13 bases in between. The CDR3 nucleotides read TGTGCCAGCAGTTTTTTATGGCAGGGGACTGAAGCTTTCTTT. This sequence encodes CASSFLWQGTEAFF.

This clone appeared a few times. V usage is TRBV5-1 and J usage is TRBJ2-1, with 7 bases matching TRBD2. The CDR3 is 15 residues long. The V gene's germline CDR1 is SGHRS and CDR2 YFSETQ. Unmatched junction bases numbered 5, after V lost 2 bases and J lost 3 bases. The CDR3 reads CASSFQRGIYNEQFF. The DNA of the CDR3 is TGCGCCAGCAGCTTCCAGCGGGGAATCTACAATGAGCAGTTCTTC.

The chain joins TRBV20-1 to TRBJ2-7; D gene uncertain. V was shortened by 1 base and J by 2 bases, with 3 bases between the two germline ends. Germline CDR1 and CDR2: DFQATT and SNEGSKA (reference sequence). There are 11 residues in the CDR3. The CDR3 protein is CSARATYEQYF. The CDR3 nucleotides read TGCAGTGCTAGAGCGACCTACGAGCAGTACTTC.

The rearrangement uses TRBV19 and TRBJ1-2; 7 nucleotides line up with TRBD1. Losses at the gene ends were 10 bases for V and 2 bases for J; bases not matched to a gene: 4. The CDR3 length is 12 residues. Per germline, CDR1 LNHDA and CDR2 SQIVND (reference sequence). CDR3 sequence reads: CATLTGNYGYTF. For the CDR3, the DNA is TGTGCCACCCTGACAGGGAACTATGGCTACACCTTC.

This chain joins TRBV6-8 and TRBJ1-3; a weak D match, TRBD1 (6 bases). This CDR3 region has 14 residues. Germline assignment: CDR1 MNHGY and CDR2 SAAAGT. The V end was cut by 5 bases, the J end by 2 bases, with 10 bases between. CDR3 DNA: TGTGCCAGCAGTCTTAGACAGGCTGGAAACACCATATATTTT. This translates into CASSLRQAGNTIYF.

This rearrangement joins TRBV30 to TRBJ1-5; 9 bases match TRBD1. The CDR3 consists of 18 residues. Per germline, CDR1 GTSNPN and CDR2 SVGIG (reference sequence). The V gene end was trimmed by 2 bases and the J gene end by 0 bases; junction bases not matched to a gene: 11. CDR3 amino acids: CAWSPRSGTGYSNQPQHF. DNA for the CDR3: TGTGCCTGGAGTCCCCGATCCGGGACAGGGTATAGCAATCAGCCCCAGCATTTT.

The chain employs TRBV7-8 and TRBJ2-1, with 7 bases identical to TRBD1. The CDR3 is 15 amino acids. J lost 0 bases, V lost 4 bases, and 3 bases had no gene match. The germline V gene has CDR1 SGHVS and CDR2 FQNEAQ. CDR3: CASSSGQSSYNEQFF. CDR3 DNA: TGTGCCAGCAGCTCGGGACAGAGCTCCTACAATGAGCAGTTCTTC.

The CDR3 sequence is CASRSVFVSEAFF. CDR3 bases: TGTGCCAGCAGGTCAGTCTTCGTCTCTGAAGCTTTCTTT. The chain carries TRBV6-5 and TRBJ1-1; the D is unclear. Germline V CDR1 and CDR2: MNHEY, SVGAGI. The CDR3 sequence is 13 residues long. V shed 6 bases and J shed 6 bases, with 14 bases lying between them.

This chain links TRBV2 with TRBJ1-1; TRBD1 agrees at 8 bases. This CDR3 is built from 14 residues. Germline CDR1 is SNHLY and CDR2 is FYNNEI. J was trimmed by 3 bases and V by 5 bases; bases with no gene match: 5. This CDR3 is CASSTTGGDTEAFF. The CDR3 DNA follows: TGTGCCAGCAGTACAACAGGGGGGGACACTGAAGCTTTCTTT.

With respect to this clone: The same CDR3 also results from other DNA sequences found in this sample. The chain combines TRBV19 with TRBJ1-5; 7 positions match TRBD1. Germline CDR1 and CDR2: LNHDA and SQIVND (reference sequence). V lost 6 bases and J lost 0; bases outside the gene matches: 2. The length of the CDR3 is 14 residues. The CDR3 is CASSRGASNQPQHF. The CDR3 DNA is TGTGCCAGTAGCAGGGGGGCTAGCAATCAGCCCCAGCATTTT. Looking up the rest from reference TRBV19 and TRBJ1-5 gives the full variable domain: DGGITQSPKYLFRKEGQNVTLSCEQNLNHDAMYWYRQDPGQGLRLIYYSQIVNDFQKGDIAEGYSVSREKKESFPLTVTSAQKNPTAFYLCASSRGASNQPQHFGDGTRLSIL.

This CDR3 is CASSEETGDKQYF. The DNA of the CDR3 is TGTGCCAGCAGTGAGGAGACAGGGGATAAACAGTACTTC. This chain uses TRBV6-1 with TRBJ2-7; 8 nucleotides agree with TRBD1. J was trimmed by 10 bases and V by 3 bases; bases with no gene match: 8. Germline-derived CDR1 and CDR2 are MNHNS and SASEGT. This CDR3 is 13 amino acids long.

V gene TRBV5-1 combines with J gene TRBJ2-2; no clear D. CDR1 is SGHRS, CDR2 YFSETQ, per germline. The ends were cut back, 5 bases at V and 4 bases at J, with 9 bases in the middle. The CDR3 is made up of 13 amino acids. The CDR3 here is CASRATSTGELFF. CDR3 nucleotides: TGCGCCAGCAGAGCGACGTCCACCGGGGAGCTGTTTTTT.

The CDR3 DNA reads TGTGCCAGCTCACCCGATCTCTCTGGAAACACCATATATTTT. Encoded protein: CASSPDLSGNTIYF. The V call is TRBV18, the J call TRBJ1-3; D remains ambiguous. There are 14 residues in the CDR3. Per the germline V gene, CDR1 is KGHSH and CDR2 is LQKENI. V gave up 3 bases and J gave up 0 bases, with 6 bases separating them.

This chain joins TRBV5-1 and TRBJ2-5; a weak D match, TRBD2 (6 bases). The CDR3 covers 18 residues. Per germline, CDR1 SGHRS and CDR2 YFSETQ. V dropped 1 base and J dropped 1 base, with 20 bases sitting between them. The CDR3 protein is CASSLLGRRGGSQETQYF. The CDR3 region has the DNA TGCGCCAGCAGCTTGCTGGGTAGGAGGGGCGGGTCCCAAGAGACCCAGTACTTC.

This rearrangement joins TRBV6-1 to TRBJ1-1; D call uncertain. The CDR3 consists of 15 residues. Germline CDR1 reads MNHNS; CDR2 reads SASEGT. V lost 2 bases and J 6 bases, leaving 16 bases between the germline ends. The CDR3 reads CASSELEWAGPEAFF. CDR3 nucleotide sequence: TGTGCCAGCAGTGAATTGGAATGGGCGGGCCCTGAAGCTTTCTTT.

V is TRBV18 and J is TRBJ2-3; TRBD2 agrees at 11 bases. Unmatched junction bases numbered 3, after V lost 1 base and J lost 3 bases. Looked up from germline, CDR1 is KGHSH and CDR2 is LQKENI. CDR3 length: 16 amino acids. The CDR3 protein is CASSPLAGGETDTQYF. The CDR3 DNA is TGTGCCAGCTCACCACTAGCGGGAGGGGAGACAGATACGCAGTATTTT.